This T cell receptor (beta chain) was recovered during a study of control samples from healthy donors and cancer patients. The repertoire was sequenced with immunoSEQ multiplex PCR; TCRdb's copy has only in-frame clones and lacks some. There are tens of thousands of clones in the sample; about 90% occur only once, and roughly 2% lies in the top ten. CDR3 length: 14 residues. Germline CDR1 and CDR2: LGHNT and FRNRAP. With 6 bases clipped from V and 5 bases from J, the junction kept 8 bases outside the gene matches. The chain employs TRBV12-5 and TRBJ1-2, with 8 bases lining up with TRBD1. Material: PBMCs. The sequence was obtained from a woman between 55 and 75 years old with head and neck cancer. The CDR3 reads CASGTDRGIYGYTF. The CDR3 bases are TGTGCTAGTGGCACCGACAGGGGCATATATGGCTACACCTTC.